A single T cell receptor (beta chain) is shown here with its context. Data came from immunoSEQ multiplex PCR; TCRdb stores just in-frame clones and leaves some out. The repertoire includes some 11,000 clones, just under 75% of them detected once, and 7.7% sits in the top ten. The CDR3 consists of 15 residues. V lost 4 bases, J lost 2 bases, and 15 bases lay in between. CDR1 is SGHRS, CDR2 YFSETQ, per germline. Time point defined: neoterminal ileum biopsy at postoperative endoscopy, about 6 months after surgery. Included were adult ileal or ileocolonic Crohn's patients indicated for ileocolonic resection. The sample originates from a study of T cell repertoires in ileal Crohn's disease. In the study overall: Postoperative therapy was given to about half: about a dozen thiopurines, 15 to 20 anti-TNF agents.

This receptor was identified in an adult with Crohn's disease. The chain employs TRBV5-1 and TRBJ2-5; a weak D match, TRBD1 (6 bases). Specimen: ileal tissue. The CDR3 DNA follows: TGCGCCAGCAGCCGAGGTGGGGGCAGGCAAGAGACCCAGTACTTC. Its translation is CASSRGGGRQETQYF.